Only a few counts were recorded for the clone carrying this T cell receptor beta chain. The antigen remains unidentified. Unique molecular identifiers were incorporated when the TCRbeta library was constructed. TCRdb reanalysed the PCR reads using MiXCR and keeps one entry per CDR3 protein. The sample holds 700,000 to 950,000 distinct CDR3 sequences, 16% seen once. This sample is drawn from a study of T-cell reconstitution after alpha-beta-depleted transplantation in children. Findings and caveats of the study: Counts and diversity of T cells one year after transplant came mostly from newly produced T cells. Surviving recipient cells, namely T cells and thymic progenitors, were the source of high day-60 TCRbeta diversity in some patients.

The CDR3 covers 16 residues. The trim removed 2 bases at V and 9 bases at J, leaving 16 bases unmatched. Looked up from germline, CDR1 is DFQATT and CDR2 is SNEGSKA (reference sequence). The chain couples TRBV20-1 to TRBJ2-1; 7 positions match TRBD1. This material consisted of PBMCs, mostly from graft donor cells, taken 360 days after TCRalphabeta/CD19-depleted stem cell transplant. The clonotype comes from a male patient aged 10 to 17 who had a stem cell transplant for acute lymphoblastic leukemia, so the T cells may come from the graft donor. CDR3 DNA sequence: TGCAGTGCTAGACGGTATAAAGGGGGCGCACACATTGAGCAGTTCTTC. It is translated as CSARRYKGGAHIEQFF.